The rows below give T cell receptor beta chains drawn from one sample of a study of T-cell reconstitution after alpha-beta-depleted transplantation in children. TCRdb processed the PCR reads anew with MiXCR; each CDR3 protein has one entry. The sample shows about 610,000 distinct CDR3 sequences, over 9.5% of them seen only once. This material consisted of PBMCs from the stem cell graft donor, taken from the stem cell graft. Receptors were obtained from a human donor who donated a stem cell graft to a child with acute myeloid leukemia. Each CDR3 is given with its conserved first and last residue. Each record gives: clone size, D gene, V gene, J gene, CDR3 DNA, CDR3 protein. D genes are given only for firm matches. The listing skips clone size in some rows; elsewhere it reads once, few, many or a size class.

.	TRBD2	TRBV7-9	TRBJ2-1	TGTGCCAGCAGCCCCTTGCGGGAGGACAATGAGCAGTTCTTC	CASSPLREDNEQFF
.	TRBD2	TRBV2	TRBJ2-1	TGTGCCAGCAGTGAGGGGGCTATAGCGGGAGGCATCTACAATGAGCAGTTCTTC	CASSEGAIAGGIYNEQFF
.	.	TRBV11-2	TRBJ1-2	TGTGCCAGCAGCTCGAACTACGGACAGAACTATGGCTACACCTTC	CASSSNYGQNYGYTF
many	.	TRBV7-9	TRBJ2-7	TGTGCCAGCAGCTTAGGGGGAGTAACAGGTATCTCCTACGAGCAGTACTTC	CASSLGGVTGISYEQYF
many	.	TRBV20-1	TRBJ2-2	TGCAGTGCTGGACTCGACAGGACCGGGGAGCTGTTTTTT	CSAGLDRTGELFF
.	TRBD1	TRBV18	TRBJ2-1	TGTGCCAGCTCAGCTGAAGCCGCAGGGGGCGTCTACAATGAGCAGTTCTTC	CASSAEAAGGVYNEQFF
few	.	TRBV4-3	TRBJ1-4	TGCGCCAGCAGCTCAAAGGGACCTAGCAGGGAAAAACTGTTTTTT	CASSSKGPSREKLFF
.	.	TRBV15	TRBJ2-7	TGTGCCACCAGCAGAGACCGCCTGACAGGTCCCTACGGGCAGTACTTC	CATSRDRLTGPYGQYF
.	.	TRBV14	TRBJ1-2	TGTGCCAGCAGCCAAGAAGGTCGAGGAGGCTACACCTTC	CASSQEGRGGYTF
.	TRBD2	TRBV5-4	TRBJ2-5	TGTGCCAGTCACAATCGGGGGGGAAGGTACGGATCGGAGACCCAGTACTTC	CASHNRGGRYGSETQYF
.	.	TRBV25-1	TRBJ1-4	TGTGCCGTTCGAGGGGGTAATGAAAAACTGTTTTTT	CAVRGGNEKLFF
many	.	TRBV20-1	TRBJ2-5	TGCAGTGGCGAATCCGGAGTTCAAGAGACCCAGTACTTC	CSGESGVQETQYF
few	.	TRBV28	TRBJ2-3	TGTGCCAGCAGTTTTCTGCGGGGTGGCACAGATACGCAGTATTTT	CASSFLRGGTDTQYF
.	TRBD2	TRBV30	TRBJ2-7	TGTGCCTGGAGGGTTACCGGGACTAGCGGTCCCTACGAGCAGTACTTC	CAWRVTGTSGPYEQYF
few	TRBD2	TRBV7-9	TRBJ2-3	TGTGCCAGCAGCTCCGTGGGGACTAGTGCACGGATAGATACGCAGTATTTT	CASSSVGTSARIDTQYF
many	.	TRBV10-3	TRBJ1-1	TGTGCCATCAGTGATCTGGAGGGGAAGGGCACTGAAGCTTTCTTT	CAISDLEGKGTEAFF
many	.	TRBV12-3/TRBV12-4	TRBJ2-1	TGTGCCAGCAGTCCGGACGCCAGTTACAATGAGCAGTTCTTC	CASSPDASYNEQFF
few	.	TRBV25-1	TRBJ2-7	TGTGCCAGCAGTGAACCAAACCGGGACCCGTACTTC	CASSEPNRDPYF
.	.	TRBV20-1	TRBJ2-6	TGCAGTGCCCCTAGGGGAGGATCCACTGACGGGGCCAACGTCCTGACTTTC	CSAPRGGSTDGANVLTF
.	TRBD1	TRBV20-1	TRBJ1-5	TGCAGTGCCTCGACAGGGAATGAGGGTCAGCCCCAGCATTTT	CSASTGNEGQPQHF
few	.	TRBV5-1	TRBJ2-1	TGCGCCAGCAGCTACCTCTGGGGCTCCTACAATGAGCAGTTCTTC	CASSYLWGSYNEQFF
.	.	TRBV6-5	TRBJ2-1	TGTGCCAGCGGGTGGGTCCGGAATGAGCAGTTCTTC	CASGWVRNEQFF
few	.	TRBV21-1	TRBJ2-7	TGTGCCAGCAACCGACAGAGGCCGACCTCCTACGAGCAGTACTTC	CASNRQRPTSYEQYF
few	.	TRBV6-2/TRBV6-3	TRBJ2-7	TGTGCCAGCAGCCACGATTACGAGCAGTACTTC	CASSHDYEQYF
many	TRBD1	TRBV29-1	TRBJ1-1	TGCAGCGCACAGGGGTTGGACACTGAAGCTTTCTTT	CSAQGLDTEAFF